The 27 T cell receptor beta chains presented below share a single source sample, sequenced in a study of T cells in Graves' hyperthyroidism and ophthalmopathy. Amplified regions were TCR beta CDR3 sequences from RNA transcripts. Primed by the HTBI set, a first-round RT-PCR was run on the TCR CDR3. TCRdb re-analysed the multiplex PCR reads in MiXCR, keeping a single row per CDR3 protein. The sample includes approximately 490,000 distinct CDR3 sequences, under 25% of them seen just once. The sequencing sample was made of blood. These TCRs come from a woman between 65 and 79 years old with Graves' ophthalmopathy.

This clonotype was recorded a few times. V is TRBV20-1 and J is TRBJ2-5; D is possibly TRBD1 or TRBD2 (5 bases each). V was shortened by 7 bases and J by 2 bases, with 8 bases between the two germline ends. CDR3 length: 11 amino acids. Germline V gene lookup returns CDR1 DFQATT and CDR2 SNEGSKA (reference sequence). CDR3 nucleotides: TGCAGTGGTGGGGGTCAAGAGACCCAGTACTTC. Encoded protein: CSGGGQETQYF.

J is TRBJ2-7 and V is TRBV6-1, with no clear D. The ends were cut back, 11 bases at V and 3 bases at J, with 20 bases in the middle. Germline V gene lookup returns CDR1 MNHNS and CDR2 SASEGT. This CDR3 has 14 residues. For the CDR3, the DNA is TGTGCCCGGACCGGCCCGCCGTGCGACTACGAGCAGTACTTC. It is translated as CARTGPPCDYEQYF.

The V call is TRBV7-2, the J call TRBJ1-2; the D is unclear. Trimming shortened V by 4 bases and J by 1 base, and 10 bases separated the two germline ends. The CDR3 totals 14 residues. Germline CDR1 and CDR2: SGHTA and FQGNSA. This CDR3 is CASSSSGNNYGYTF. The CDR3 nucleotides read TGTGCCAGCAGCTCGTCGGGCAATAACTATGGCTACACCTTC. Full variable domain (missing parts from reference TRBV7-2 and TRBJ1-2): GAGVSQSPSNKVTEKGKDVELRCDPISGHTALYWYRQSLGQGLEFLIYFQGNSAPDKSGLPSDRFSAERTGGSVSTLTIQRTQQEDSAVYLCASSSSGNNYGYTFGSGTRLTVV.

A few counts support this clonotype. Mismatch with germline at one junction end may stem from a read error. The V call is TRBV7-7, the J call TRBJ2-5; either TRBD1 or TRBD2 may supply D (6 bases each). Germline CDR1 and CDR2: SSHAT and FNYEAQ (reference sequence). CDR3 length equals 14 residues. The CDR3 loop reads CASSTPGASETQYF. The CDR3 nucleotides read TGTGCTAGCAGCACCCCGGGGGCCTCAGAGACCCAGTACTTC. Full variable domain (remainder filled in from reference TRBV7-7 and TRBJ2-5): GAGVSQSPRYKVTKRGQDVTLRCDPISSHATLYWYQQALGQGPEFLTYFNYEAQPDKSGLPSDRFSAERPEGSISTLTIQRTEQRDSAMYRCASSTPGASETQYFGPGTRLLVL.

V and J are TRBV3-1 and TRBJ1-2; 7 positions match TRBD1. Trimming cost V 3 bases and J 0 bases; bases outside gene matches: 4. The CDR3 length is 15 residues. Germline V lookup: CDR1 LGHDT, CDR2 YNNKEL (reference sequence). The CDR3 DNA follows: TGTGCCAGCAGCCAGGGGACAGTTCCTAACTATGGCTACACCTTC. Its protein is CASSQGTVPNYGYTF.

Notes on this clonotype: Just one base apart from a much larger clone, this may be a read error. The rearrangement uses TRBV11-2 and TRBJ1-1; D unresolved. Germline CDR1 is SGHAT and CDR2 is FQNNGV. The CDR3 contains 15 residues. The CDR3 sequence is CASRAGRVMNTGAFF. DNA of the CDR3: TGTGCCAGCAGGGCCGGACGGGTCATGAACACTGGAGCTTTCTTT. The variable domain in full, completed from reference TRBV11-2 and TRBJ1-1, reads EAGVAQSPRYKIIEKRQSVAFWCNPISGHATLYWYQQILGQGPKLLIQFQNNGVVDDSQLPKDRFSAERLKGVDSTLKIQPAKLEDSAVYLCASRAGRVMNTGAFFGQGTRLTVV.

This clonotype has a handful of counts. V is TRBV3-1 and J is TRBJ2-6, with no clear D. CDR1 is LGHDT, CDR2 YNNKEL, per germline (reference sequence). The CDR3 spans 16 residues. Trimming took 0 bases from V and 0 from J, leaving 6 bases between them. CDR3 sequence reads: CASSQDRDSGANVLTF. The CDR3 coding sequence is TGTGCCAGCAGCCAAGATAGGGACTCTGGGGCCAACGTCCTGACTTTC.

The V call is TRBV7-2, the J call TRBJ2-7; 9 nucleotides align to TRBD2. This CDR3 contains 15 residues. Per the germline V gene, CDR1 is SGHTA and CDR2 is FQGNSA. The V segment lost 5 bases and the J segment 6 bases; nucleotides outside the gene matches: 11. CDR3 region: CASSPTSGPLGEQYF. Here the CDR3 DNA reads TGTGCCAGCAGCCCGACTAGCGGCCCCCTGGGCGAGCAGTACTTC.

This clonotype has just a few counts. Here the CDR3 reads CASGLTGQGTDTQYF. Here the CDR3 DNA reads TGTGCTAGTGGTTTGACCGGACAGGGAACAGATACGCAGTATTTT. The rearrangement joins TRBV12-5 to TRBJ2-3; 8 nucleotides line up with TRBD1. This CDR3 is built from 15 residues. Germline V gene data show CDR1 as LGHNT and CDR2 as FRNRAP. Trimming took 2 bases from V and 3 from J; bases not matched to a gene: 4. The whole variable domain, filled in from reference TRBV12-5 and TRBJ2-3, reads DARVTQTPRHKVTEMGQEVTMRCQPILGHNTVFWYRQTMMQGLELLAYFRNRAPLDDSGMPKDRFSAEMPDATLATLKIQPSEPRDSAVYFCASGLTGQGTDTQYFGPGTRLTVL.

This clonotype was found a few times. The chain uses TRBV10-2 and TRBJ1-1; D is ambiguous. The CDR3 has 13 residues. V dropped 10 bases and J dropped 1 base, with 13 bases sitting between them. Per the germline V gene, CDR1 is WSHSY and CDR2 is SAAADI. Here the CDR3 reads CANRREANTEAFF. CDR3 nucleotides: TGCGCCAACCGGAGGGAAGCGAACACTGAAGCTTTCTTT.

The chain couples TRBV3-1 to TRBJ2-1; TRBD2 matches at 10 bases. V was clipped by 5 bases and J by 2 bases; unmatched bases: 6. Per the germline V gene, CDR1 is LGHDT and CDR2 is YNNKEL (reference sequence). The CDR3 has 16 amino acids. Written as DNA, the CDR3 is TGTGCCAGCAGCGGACCAGCGGGAGGGCCCTACAATGAGCAGTTCTTC. Protein sequence: CASSGPAGGPYNEQFF.

A few counts support this clonotype. This chain joins TRBV28 and TRBJ1-2; D is undetermined. The CDR3 covers 13 residues. The germline V gene encodes CDR1 MDHEN and CDR2 SYDVKM. The V end was cut by 8 bases, the J end by 4 bases, with 14 bases between. The CDR3 DNA reads as TGTGCCAGCGGACGCCTGTACCCCTATGGCTACACCTTC. Protein: CASGRLYPYGYTF.

This clonotype showed up many times. The V gene is TRBV2, the J gene TRBJ1-1, with D uncertain. The germline V and J ends were trimmed by 9 bases and 0 bases, with 14 bases remaining between them. The V gene's germline CDR1 is SNHLY and CDR2 FYNNEI. The CDR3 extends over 14 amino acids. CDR3 coding DNA: TGTGCCAGTGTTTTTGAGTTCATGAACACTGAAGCTTTCTTT. The encoded protein is CASVFEFMNTEAFF.

This clonotype came up many times. This chain links TRBV28 with TRBJ2-3; tentatively, D is TRBD1 (6 bases). CDR3 size: 15 residues. V shed 7 bases and J shed 0 bases, with 14 bases lying between them. Germline-derived CDR1 and CDR2 are MDHEN and SYDVKM. As DNA, the CDR3 is TGTGCCAGCACGGGACAACCACTAAGCACAGATACGCAGTATTTT. Translated: CASTGQPLSTDTQYF.

This clonotype was counted ten times or more. This rearrangement joins TRBV11-2 to TRBJ2-5, with 10 nucleotides matching TRBD1. Germline assignment: CDR1 SGHAT and CDR2 FQNNGV. The CDR3 is 13 amino acids. V lost 3 bases and J lost 10; bases outside the gene matches: 5. CDR3 sequence reads: CASSFRQGANQYF. The CDR3 DNA is TGTGCCAGCAGCTTCCGACAGGGGGCGAACCAGTACTTC.

The CDR3 DNA reads as TGCAGTGCTAGGGCGGGAGCTCAGTACAATGAGCAGTTCTTC. This translates into CSARAGAQYNEQFF. The chain recombines TRBV20-1 with TRBJ2-1, with 7 bases that match TRBD2. In germline, CDR1 is DFQATT, CDR2 SNEGSKA (reference sequence). The CDR3 length is 14 residues. Unmatched junction bases numbered 6, after V lost 3 bases and J lost 4 bases.

This clonotype has a count of ten or more. The genes are TRBV12-3 or TRBV12-4 and TRBJ2-3; 9 positions match TRBD2. J gave up 0 bases and V 6 bases, and 4 bases lay outside the gene matches. This CDR3 has 15 residues. The CDR3 here is CASSLTSGSTDTQYF. CDR3 DNA sequence: TGTGCCAGCAGCTTAACTAGCGGGAGCACAGATACGCAGTATTTT.

J is TRBJ2-1 and V is TRBV7-6; 7 bases are shared with TRBD1. The germline CDR1 and CDR2 sequences are SGHVS and FNYEAQ. The CDR3 loop spans 15 amino acids. V gave up 5 bases and J gave up 4 bases; unmatched junction bases: 8. This CDR3 reads CASSQTGQTYNEQFF. The CDR3 DNA sequence: TGTGCCAGCAGCCAAACGGGACAGACGTACAATGAGCAGTTCTTC.

In its sample, this clonotype was seen a few times. The chain combines TRBV5-5 with TRBJ1-6; 7 bases agree with TRBD1. J gave up 8 bases and V 3 bases, and 8 bases lay outside the gene matches. Germline V lookup: CDR1 SGHKS, CDR2 YYEKEE (reference sequence). The CDR3 consists of 15 residues. The CDR3 loop reads CASSSRDSGHSPLHF. CDR3 DNA sequence: TGTGCCAGCAGCTCCAGGGACAGCGGGCATTCACCCCTCCACTTT.

Points on this clonotype: A much bigger clone sits one base away, suggesting this may be a read error. The chain employs TRBV6-1 and TRBJ2-2; D possibly uses TRBD1 or TRBD2 (5 bases each). This CDR3 contains 16 residues. From germline, CDR1 is MNHNS and CDR2 SASEGT. Trimming removed 5 bases from V and 1 base from J, with 14 bases in between. CDR3 coding DNA: TGTGCCAGCAGTCGGGAACAGGTCGTGAACACCGGGGAGCTGTTTTTT. It codes for CASSREQVVNTGELFF.

This clonotype showed up just a few times. V usage is TRBV20-1 and J usage is TRBJ1-5; no clear D gene. The germline V gene encodes CDR1 DFQATT and CDR2 SNEGSKA (reference sequence). The CDR3 is 16 residues long. The ends were cut back, 6 bases at V and 1 base at J, with 19 bases in the middle. The CDR3: CSAIKQRFASNQPQHF. CDR3 DNA: TGCAGTGCGATAAAACAGCGCTTCGCCAGCAATCAGCCCCAGCATTTT.

This clonotype occurred a few times. The CDR3 protein is CSAKGVFYGYTF. The CDR3 DNA sequence: TGCAGTGCTAAGGGGGTCTTCTATGGCTACACCTTC. The gene calls are TRBV20-1 and TRBJ1-2, with D possibly matching TRBD1 (6 bases). This CDR3 spans 12 amino acids. V was pared by 4 bases and J by 4 bases, with 10 bases between. Germline loops: CDR1 DFQATT, CDR2 SNEGSKA (reference sequence).

The rearrangement links TRBV30 to TRBJ1-1; weak D call: TRBD1 (6 bases). Trimming took 1 base from V and 2 from J, leaving 8 bases between them. Germline V gene lookup returns CDR1 GTSNPN and CDR2 SVGIG (reference sequence). The length of the CDR3 is 13 residues. CDR3 coding DNA: TGTGCCTGGAGTGGCAGGGGAAACACTGAAGCTTTCTTT. As protein: CAWSGRGNTEAFF.

In its sample, this clonotype was seen a few times. The chain is built from TRBV7-7 and TRBJ2-3; possibly TRBD2 for D (5 bases). Germline values: CDR1 SSHAT, CDR2 FNYEAQ (reference sequence). The CDR3 runs to 13 residues. The CDR3 nucleotides are TGTGCTAGCGCTAGCAGGTACGAAGATACGCAGTATTTT. Encoded protein: CASASRYEDTQYF.

This clonotype was seen once. A read error may account for a junction end that differs from germline. J is TRBJ2-7 and V is TRBV2, with 12 bases fitting TRBD2. CDR3 size: 15 residues. CDR1 is SNHLY, CDR2 FYNNEI, per germline. The CDR3 spells CVSSETSGSFYEQYF. CDR3 sequence (DNA): TGTGTCAGCTCCGAGACTAGCGGGAGTTTCTACGAGCAGTACTTC.

This clonotype was counted only a few times. This chain links TRBV12-3 or TRBV12-4 with TRBJ2-1, with 7 bases aligning to TRBD2. The CDR3 extends over 14 amino acids. The trim removed 8 bases at V and 7 bases at J, leaving 11 bases unmatched. The CDR3 coding sequence is TGTGCCAGCTATTTAGGGAGGGTATCAAATGAGCAGTTCTTC. This encodes CASYLGRVSNEQFF.

In the case of this clonotype: A read error is possible here, since a much larger clone lies one base away. The chain uses TRBV11-2 and TRBJ2-2, with D perhaps matching TRBD2 (5 bases). Germline CDR1 reads SGHAT; CDR2 reads FQNNGV. The CDR3 consists of 15 residues. V lost 5 bases to trimming and J lost 6 bases, with 16 bases between them. The CDR3 reads CASSQAAGAAGELFF. CDR3 DNA: TGTGCCAGCAGCCAAGCAGCAGGAGCGGCCGGGGAGCTGTTTTTT.